The TCR beta chain under discussion was sequenced for a study of T cell responses to AZD1222 COVID-19 vaccine. Findings and limits, study-wide: Only six or seven AZD1222 recipients were seropositive at baseline. The span of vaccine-associated CD4 TCRs extended across spike, with dominance at 160-218 and 743-854. Clonal diversity was possibly underestimated; the donors were predominantly white British and more often female. Nearly half of spike-specific TCRs reportedly target variant regions that are unmutated in the B.1.351 and B.1.1.7 variants.

Some clones are missing from TCRdb's copy, which holds only in-frame ones; the method was immunoSEQ multiplex PCR. The sample comprises 120,000 to 150,000 clones, roughly 90% of which are singletons, and 1.5% to 2% rests with the top ten. Details on this clone: Its specificity is not known.

CDR1 SGHAT and CDR2 FQNNGV come from the germline V gene. Trimming pared 2 bases from V and 0 bases from J, leaving 13 bases between. This CDR3 contains 16 residues. The TCR originated in an adult who received the AZD1222 COVID-19 vaccine. The J gene is TRBJ1-1, the V gene TRBV11-2, with D uncertain. Sample: peripheral blood, taken 28 days after the second AZD1222 dose. This CDR3 reads CASSLNYRNMNTEAFF. CDR3 nucleotide sequence: TGTGCCAGCAGCTTAAATTATCGGAACATGAACACTGAAGCTTTCTTT.